These T cell receptor beta chains were read from a single sample in a study of regulatory T cells in long-lasting Graves disease. TCRdb reprocessed the multiplex PCR reads with MiXCR, giving one entry per CDR3 protein. The sample carries 400,000 to 500,000 distinct CDR3 sequences, around 17% recorded once. These data were also filed under a second study, of T cells in Graves' hyperthyroidism and ophthalmopathy.

Material: peripheral blood mononuclear cells (PBMCs), obtained at new diagnosis, from a patient treated with antithyroid drugs. Receptors were obtained from a woman under 30 with Graves disease. CDR3s include the opening cysteine and the closing phenylalanine or tryptophan. D genes are given only for firm matches. Where a row states a size, it is once, few, many or the class of an expanded clone; other rows omit it.

CDR3 protein: CASSQGTLYNEQFF
CDR3 DNA: TGTGCCAGCAGCCAAGGAACGCTCTACAATGAGCAGTTCTTC
clone size: many
V gene: TRBV3-1
J gene: TRBJ2-1
D gene: .

CDR3 protein: CASSAIGRETQYF
CDR3 DNA: TGTGCCAGCAGTGCTATCGGACGAGAGACCCAGTACTTC
clone size: few
V gene: TRBV25-1
J gene: TRBJ2-5
D gene: .

CDR3 protein: CSADRPGYNEQFF
CDR3 DNA: TGCAGTGCTGACCGACCCGGCTACAATGAGCAGTTCTTC
clone size: few
V gene: TRBV20-1
J gene: TRBJ2-1
D gene: .

CDR3 protein: CASILAGGLGSTDTQYF
CDR3 DNA: TGTGCCAGCATCCTAGCGGGAGGGCTTGGTTCCACAGATACGCAGTATTTT
clone size: many
V gene: TRBV2
J gene: TRBJ2-3
D gene: TRBD2

CDR3 protein: CASSGQGAGFF
CDR3 DNA: TGTGCCAGCAGTGGACAGGGGGCTGGGTTCTTC
clone size: many
V gene: TRBV2
J gene: TRBJ2-1
D gene: TRBD1

CDR3 protein: CASSFPTPTLRPGYTF
CDR3 DNA: TGTGCCAGCAGTTTTCCTACACCAACCCTGAGGCCCGGCTACACCTTC
clone size: .
V gene: TRBV7-2
J gene: TRBJ1-2
D gene: .

CDR3 protein: CATSDSYEQYF
CDR3 DNA: TGTGCCACCAGTGATAGCTACGAGCAGTACTTC
clone size: .
V gene: TRBV24-1
J gene: TRBJ2-7
D gene: .

CDR3 protein: CASSELSGRARYEQYF
CDR3 DNA: TGTGCCAGCAGTGAATTGAGCGGGAGGGCTAGATACGAGCAGTACTTC
clone size: few
V gene: TRBV2
J gene: TRBJ2-7
D gene: TRBD2

CDR3 protein: CASSLGSSSGELFF
CDR3 DNA: TGTGCCAGCAGCCTAGGGAGTTCGTCCGGGGAGCTGTTTTTT
clone size: .
V gene: TRBV7-3
J gene: TRBJ2-2
D gene: .

CDR3 protein: CAISAAGRVSYEQYF
CDR3 DNA: TGTGCCATCAGTGCAGCGGGGAGAGTCTCCTACGAGCAGTACTTC
clone size: .
V gene: TRBV10-3
J gene: TRBJ2-7
D gene: TRBD2

CDR3 protein: CASSNPDRMVGELFF
CDR3 DNA: TGTGCCAGCAGCAACCCGGACAGGATGGTCGGGGAGCTGTTTTTT
clone size: few
V gene: TRBV7-9
J gene: TRBJ2-2
D gene: TRBD1

CDR3 protein: CASSEEVVSPLHF
CDR3 DNA: TGTGCCAGCAGCGAAGAGGTGGTTTCACCCCTCCACTTT
clone size: many
V gene: TRBV7-8
J gene: TRBJ1-6
D gene: .

CDR3 protein: CASSLGMTGVGSPLHF
CDR3 DNA: TGTGCCAGCAGCTTGGGGATGACAGGGGTGGGTTCACCCCTCCACTTT
clone size: few
V gene: TRBV5-4
J gene: TRBJ1-6
D gene: TRBD1

CDR3 protein: CASRGAPYGNEQFF
CDR3 DNA: TGTGCCAGCAGGGGGGCGCCATACGGGAATGAGCAGTTCTTC
clone size: many
V gene: TRBV5-8
J gene: TRBJ2-1
D gene: .

CDR3 protein: CSASGTGGYEQFF
CDR3 DNA: TGCAGTGCTTCCGGGACAGGGGGTTATGAGCAGTTCTTC
clone size: .
V gene: TRBV20-1
J gene: TRBJ2-1
D gene: TRBD1

CDR3 protein: CASSRGASYNEQFF
CDR3 DNA: TGTGCCAGCAGCCGCGGGGCTTCCTACAATGAGCAGTTCTTC
clone size: few
V gene: TRBV12-3/TRBV12-4
J gene: TRBJ2-1
D gene: .

CDR3 protein: CASSRDQRGDTQYF
CDR3 DNA: TGTGCCAGCAGCAGGGACCAAAGGGGGGATACGCAGTATTTT
clone size: few
V gene: TRBV6-1
J gene: TRBJ2-3
D gene: .

CDR3 protein: CASSYPRPEQFF
CDR3 DNA: TGTGCCAGCAGTTACCCTAGACCAGAGCAGTTCTTC
clone size: many
V gene: TRBV6-2/TRBV6-3
J gene: TRBJ2-1
D gene: .

CDR3 protein: CASSPPRLLSNQPQHF
CDR3 DNA: TGTGCCAGCAGTCCCCCCAGGTTACTTAGCAATCAGCCCCAGCATTTT
clone size: few
V gene: TRBV28
J gene: TRBJ1-5
D gene: .

CDR3 protein: CAWSVDKGTQYF
CDR3 DNA: TGTGCCTGGAGTGTAGACAAGGGAACGCAGTATTTT
clone size: many
V gene: TRBV30
J gene: TRBJ2-3
D gene: .

CDR3 protein: CASSFSGPYEQYF
CDR3 DNA: TGTGCCAGCAGCTTTAGCGGACCCTATGAGCAGTACTTC
clone size: many
V gene: TRBV11-2
J gene: TRBJ2-7
D gene: .

CDR3 protein: CSARGSGRYETQYF
CDR3 DNA: TGCAGTGCTAGGGGTAGCGGGAGATATGAGACCCAGTACTTC
clone size: many
V gene: TRBV20-1
J gene: TRBJ2-5
D gene: TRBD2

CDR3 protein: CSVLEGSNSPLHF
CDR3 DNA: TGCAGTGTTCTGGAGGGGTCGAATTCACCCCTCCACTTT
clone size: many
V gene: TRBV20-1
J gene: TRBJ1-6
D gene: .

CDR3 protein: CASSSWTGNTEAFF
CDR3 DNA: TGTGCCAGCAGTTCTTGGACAGGAAACACTGAAGCTTTCTTT
clone size: many
V gene: TRBV27
J gene: TRBJ1-1
D gene: TRBD1

CDR3 protein: CASSLDGGPGANVLTF
CDR3 DNA: TGCGCCAGCAGCCTGGATGGGGGTCCTGGGGCCAACGTCCTGACTTTC
clone size: few
V gene: TRBV5-1
J gene: TRBJ2-6
D gene: .

CDR3 protein: CASSVVGAGDTQYF
CDR3 DNA: TGTGCCAGCAGCGTAGTAGGGGCCGGAGATACGCAGTATTTT
clone size: many
V gene: TRBV9
J gene: TRBJ2-3
D gene: .

CDR3 protein: CASRRDRYTGELFF
CDR3 DNA: TGTGCCAGCAGAAGGGACCGATACACCGGGGAGCTGTTTTTT
clone size: few
V gene: TRBV6-1
J gene: TRBJ2-2
D gene: .

CDR3 protein: CSAGSLASSYEQYF
CDR3 DNA: TGCAGTGCTGGTTCACTAGCGAGCTCCTACGAGCAGTACTTC
clone size: .
V gene: TRBV20-1
J gene: TRBJ2-7
D gene: TRBD2

CDR3 protein: CASSVEGASYEQYF
CDR3 DNA: TGTGCCAGCAGTGTAGAGGGGGCCTCCTACGAGCAGTACTTC
clone size: many
V gene: TRBV2
J gene: TRBJ2-7
D gene: TRBD1

CDR3 protein: CASSRRTGDYGYTF
CDR3 DNA: TGTGCCAGCAGTAGGAGAACAGGGGACTATGGCTACACCTTC
clone size: many
V gene: TRBV2
J gene: TRBJ1-2
D gene: TRBD1

CDR3 protein: CASSLLGGQTEAFF
CDR3 DNA: TGTGCCAGCAGTTTACTTGGGGGGCAGACTGAAGCTTTCTTT
clone size: many
V gene: TRBV12-3/TRBV12-4
J gene: TRBJ1-1
D gene: .

CDR3 protein: CASSLAGGVAGELFF
CDR3 DNA: TGTGCCAGCAGCTTAGCGGGAGGGGTCGCCGGGGAGCTGTTTTTT
clone size: .
V gene: TRBV7-2
J gene: TRBJ2-2
D gene: TRBD2

CDR3 protein: CASSLGSLAGELFF
CDR3 DNA: TGTGCCAGCAGTTTAGGGTCGCTCGCCGGGGAGCTGTTTTTT
clone size: many
V gene: TRBV28
J gene: TRBJ2-2
D gene: .

CDR3 protein: CASSPRGRDEKLFF
CDR3 DNA: TGTGCCAGCAGCCCCCGGGGGAGAGATGAAAAACTGTTTTTT
clone size: .
V gene: TRBV4-2
J gene: TRBJ1-4
D gene: .

CDR3 protein: CASSSGEAGYGYTF
CDR3 DNA: TGCGCCAGCAGCTCCGGCGAGGCGGGCTATGGCTACACCTTC
clone size: many
V gene: TRBV5-1
J gene: TRBJ1-2
D gene: .

CDR3 protein: CVGGGASTDTQYF
CDR3 DNA: TGTGTAGGGGGCGGAGCTAGCACAGATACGCAGTATTTT
clone size: many
V gene: TRBV7-2
J gene: TRBJ2-3
D gene: TRBD1

CDR3 protein: CSATGTSGGNEQFF
CDR3 DNA: TGCAGTGCTACCGGGACTAGCGGGGGTAATGAGCAGTTCTTC
clone size: few
V gene: TRBV20-1
J gene: TRBJ2-1
D gene: TRBD2

CDR3 protein: CSVAGRLKETQYF
CDR3 DNA: TGCAGCGTCGCGGGACGTCTAAAAGAGACCCAGTACTTC
clone size: few
V gene: TRBV29-1
J gene: TRBJ2-5
D gene: .

CDR3 protein: CASSPLQTAPLNGYTF
CDR3 DNA: TGTGCCAGCTCACCATTACAGACCGCACCCCTGAATGGCTACACCTTC
clone size: many
V gene: TRBV18
J gene: TRBJ1-2
D gene: .

CDR3 protein: CASRIGQYSTDTRYF
CDR3 DNA: TGCGCCAGCAGAATTGGACAGTATAGCACAGATACGCGGTATTTT
clone size: .
V gene: TRBV5-1
J gene: TRBJ2-3
D gene: .

CDR3 protein: CASSHGTSFYEQYF
CDR3 DNA: TGTGCCAGCAGCCACGGGACTAGCTTCTACGAGCAGTACTTC
clone size: .
V gene: TRBV14
J gene: TRBJ2-7
D gene: TRBD2

CDR3 protein: CASSQGGRDSGNTIYF
CDR3 DNA: TGTGCCAGCAGCCAAGGGGGCCGGGACTCTGGAAACACCATATATTTT
clone size: many
V gene: TRBV2
J gene: TRBJ1-3
D gene: TRBD1

CDR3 protein: CARGSGTGDSPLHF
CDR3 DNA: TGTGCCAGGGGATCCGGGACAGGGGATTCACCCCTCCACTTT
clone size: .
V gene: TRBV6-1
J gene: TRBJ1-6
D gene: TRBD1

CDR3 protein: CASSMSLSSNEQFF
CDR3 DNA: TGTGCCAGTAGTATGAGCCTATCCTCAAATGAGCAGTTCTTC
clone size: many
V gene: TRBV19
J gene: TRBJ2-1
D gene: .

CDR3 protein: CASSTASGGPETQYF
CDR3 DNA: TGTGCCAGCAGTACGGCCTCAGGGGGCCCAGAGACCCAGTACTTC
clone size: few
V gene: TRBV6-1
J gene: TRBJ2-5
D gene: TRBD1